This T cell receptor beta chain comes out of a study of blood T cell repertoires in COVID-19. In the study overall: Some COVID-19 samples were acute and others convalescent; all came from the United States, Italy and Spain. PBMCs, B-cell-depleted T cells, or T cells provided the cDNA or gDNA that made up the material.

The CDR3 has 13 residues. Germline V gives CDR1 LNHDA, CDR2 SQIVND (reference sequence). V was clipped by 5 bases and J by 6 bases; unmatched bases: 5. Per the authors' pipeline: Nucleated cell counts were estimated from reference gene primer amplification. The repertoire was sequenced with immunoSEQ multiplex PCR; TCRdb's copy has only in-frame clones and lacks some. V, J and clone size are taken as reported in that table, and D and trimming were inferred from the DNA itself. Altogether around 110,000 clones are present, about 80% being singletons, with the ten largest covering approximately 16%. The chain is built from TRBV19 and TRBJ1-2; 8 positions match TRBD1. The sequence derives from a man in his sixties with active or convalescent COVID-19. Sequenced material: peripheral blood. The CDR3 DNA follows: TGTGCCAGTAGTGACAGGGGCCTGGATGGCTACACCTTC. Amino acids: CASSDRGLDGYTF.